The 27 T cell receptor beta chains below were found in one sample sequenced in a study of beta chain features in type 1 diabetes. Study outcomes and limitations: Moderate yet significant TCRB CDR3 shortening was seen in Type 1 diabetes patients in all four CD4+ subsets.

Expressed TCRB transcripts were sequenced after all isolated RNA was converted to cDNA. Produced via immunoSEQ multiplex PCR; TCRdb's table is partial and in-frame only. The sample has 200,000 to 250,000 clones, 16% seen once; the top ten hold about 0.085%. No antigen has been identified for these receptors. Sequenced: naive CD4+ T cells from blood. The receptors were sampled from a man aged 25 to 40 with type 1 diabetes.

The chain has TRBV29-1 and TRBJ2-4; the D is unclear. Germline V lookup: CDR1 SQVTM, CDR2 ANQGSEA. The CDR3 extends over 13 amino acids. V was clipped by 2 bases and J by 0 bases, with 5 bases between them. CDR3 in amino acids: CSVERVAKNIQYF. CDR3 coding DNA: TGCAGCGTTGAACGGGTAGCCAAAAACATTCAGTACTTC.

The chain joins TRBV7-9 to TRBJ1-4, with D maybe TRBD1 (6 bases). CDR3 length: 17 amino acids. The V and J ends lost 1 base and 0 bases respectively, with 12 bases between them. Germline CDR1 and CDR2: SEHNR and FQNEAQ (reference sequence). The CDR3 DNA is TGTGCCAGCAGCTTAGTCGTACAGGGTACAACTAATGAAAAACTGTTTTTT. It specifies CASSLVVQGTTNEKLFF.

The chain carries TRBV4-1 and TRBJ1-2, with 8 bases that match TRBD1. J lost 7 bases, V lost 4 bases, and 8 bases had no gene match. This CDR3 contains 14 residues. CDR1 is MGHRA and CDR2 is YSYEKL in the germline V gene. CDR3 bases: TGCGCCAGCAGCCTAGCAGGGGGCGCGGGTGGCTACACCTTC. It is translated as CASSLAGGAGGYTF.

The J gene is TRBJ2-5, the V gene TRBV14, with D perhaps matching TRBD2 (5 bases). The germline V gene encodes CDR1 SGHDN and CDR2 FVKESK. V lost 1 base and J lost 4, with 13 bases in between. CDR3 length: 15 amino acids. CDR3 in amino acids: CASSQGTREGETQYF. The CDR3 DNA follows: TGTGCCAGCAGCCAAGGTACCCGAGAGGGAGAGACCCAGTACTTC.

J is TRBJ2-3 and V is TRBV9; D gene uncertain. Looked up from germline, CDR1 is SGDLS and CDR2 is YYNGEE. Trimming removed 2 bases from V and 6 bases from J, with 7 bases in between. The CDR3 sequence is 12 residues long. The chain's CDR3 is CASSVTQDTQYF. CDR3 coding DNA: TGTGCCAGCAGCGTGACACAGGATACGCAGTATTTT.

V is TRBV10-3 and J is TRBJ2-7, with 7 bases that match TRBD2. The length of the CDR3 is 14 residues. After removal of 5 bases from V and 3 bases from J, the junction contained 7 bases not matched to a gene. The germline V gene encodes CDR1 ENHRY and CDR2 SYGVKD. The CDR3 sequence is CAISSGRMNYEQYF. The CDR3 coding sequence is TGTGCCATCAGTTCCGGGAGGATGAACTACGAGCAGTACTTC.

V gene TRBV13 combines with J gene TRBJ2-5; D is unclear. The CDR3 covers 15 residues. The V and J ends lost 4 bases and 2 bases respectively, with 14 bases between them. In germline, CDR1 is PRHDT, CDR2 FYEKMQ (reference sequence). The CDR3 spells CASSSRPTNQETQYF. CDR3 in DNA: TGTGCCAGCAGCTCAAGGCCCACAAATCAAGAGACCCAGTACTTC. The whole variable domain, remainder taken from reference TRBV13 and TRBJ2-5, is AAGVIQSPRHLIKEKRETATLKCYPIPRHDTVYWYQQGPGQDPQFLISFYEKMQSDKGSIPDRFSAQQFSDYHSELNMSSLELGDSALYFCASSSRPTNQETQYFGPGTRLLVL.

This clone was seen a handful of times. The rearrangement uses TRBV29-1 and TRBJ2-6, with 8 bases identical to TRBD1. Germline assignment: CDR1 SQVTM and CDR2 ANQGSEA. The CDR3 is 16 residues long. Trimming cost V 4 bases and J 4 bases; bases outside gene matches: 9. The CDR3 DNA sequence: TGCAGCGTTGTTTACAGGGGGAACTCAGGGGCCAACGTCCTGACTTTC. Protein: CSVVYRGNSGANVLTF.

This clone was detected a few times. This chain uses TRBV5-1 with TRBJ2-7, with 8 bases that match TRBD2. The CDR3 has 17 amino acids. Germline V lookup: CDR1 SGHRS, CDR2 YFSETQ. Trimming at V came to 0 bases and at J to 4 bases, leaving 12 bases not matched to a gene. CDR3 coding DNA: TGCGCCAGCAGCTTGGAGTCTCCGGGACTAGGGTTTTACGAGCAGTACTTC. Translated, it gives CASSLESPGLGFYEQYF. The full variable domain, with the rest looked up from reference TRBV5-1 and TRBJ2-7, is KAGVTQTPRYLIKTRGQQVTLSCSPISGHRSVSWYQQTPGQGLQFLFEYFSETQRNKGNFPGRFSGRQFSNSRSEMNVSTLELGDSALYLCASSLESPGLGFYEQYFGPGTRLTVT.

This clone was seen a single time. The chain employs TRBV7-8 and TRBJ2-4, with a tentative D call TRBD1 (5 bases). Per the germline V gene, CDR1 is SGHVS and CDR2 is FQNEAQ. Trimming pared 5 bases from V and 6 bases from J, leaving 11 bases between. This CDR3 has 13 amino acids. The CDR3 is CASSPERGNIQYF. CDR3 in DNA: TGTGCCAGCAGCCCTGAAAGGGGAAACATTCAGTACTTC.

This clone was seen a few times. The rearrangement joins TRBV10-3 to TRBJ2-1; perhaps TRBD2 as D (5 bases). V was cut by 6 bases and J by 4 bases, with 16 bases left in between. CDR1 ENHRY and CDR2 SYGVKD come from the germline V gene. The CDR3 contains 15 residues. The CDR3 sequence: CAIRDSQLRYNEQFF. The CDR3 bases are TGTGCCATCAGGGACTCCCAGTTGAGATACAATGAGCAGTTCTTC.

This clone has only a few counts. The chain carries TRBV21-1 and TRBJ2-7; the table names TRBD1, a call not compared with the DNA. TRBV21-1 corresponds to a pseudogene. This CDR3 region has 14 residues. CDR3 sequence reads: CASSKGDIRYEQYF. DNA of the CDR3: TGTGCCAGCAGCAAAGGGGACATAAGATACGAGCAGTACTTC.

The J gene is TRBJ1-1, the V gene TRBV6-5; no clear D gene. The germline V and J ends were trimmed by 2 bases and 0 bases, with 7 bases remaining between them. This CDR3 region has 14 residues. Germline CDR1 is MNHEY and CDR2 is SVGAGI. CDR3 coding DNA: TGTGCCAGCAGTTACATGGGCATGAACACTGAAGCTTTCTTT. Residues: CASSYMGMNTEAFF.

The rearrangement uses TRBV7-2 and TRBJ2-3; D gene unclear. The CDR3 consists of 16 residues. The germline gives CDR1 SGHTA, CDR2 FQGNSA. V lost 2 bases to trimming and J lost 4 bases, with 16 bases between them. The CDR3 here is CASSLTSAVHADTQYF. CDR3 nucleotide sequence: TGTGCCAGCAGCTTAACAAGCGCCGTCCATGCAGATACGCAGTATTTT.

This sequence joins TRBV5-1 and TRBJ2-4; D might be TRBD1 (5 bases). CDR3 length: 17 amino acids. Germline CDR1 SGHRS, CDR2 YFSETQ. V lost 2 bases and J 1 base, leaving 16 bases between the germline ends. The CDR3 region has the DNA TGCGCCAGCAGCTTCCAGGGAATTGGAAGGGCCAAAAACATTCAGTACTTC. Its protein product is CASSFQGIGRAKNIQYF.

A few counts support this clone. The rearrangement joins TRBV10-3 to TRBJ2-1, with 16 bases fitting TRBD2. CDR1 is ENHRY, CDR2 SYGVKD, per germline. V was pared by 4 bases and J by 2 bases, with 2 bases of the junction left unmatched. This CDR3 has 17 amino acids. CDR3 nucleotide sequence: TGTGCCATCAGTGGAGGGACTAGCGGGAGGGCCTACAATGAGCAGTTCTTC. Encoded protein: CAISGGTSGRAYNEQFF.

Here the CDR3 reads CASGFGTHVSAEQYF. CDR3 in DNA: TGTGCTAGTGGTTTCGGGACCCACGTGTCTGCCGAGCAGTACTTC. The V gene is TRBV12-5, the J gene TRBJ2-7, with D perhaps assigned TRBD1 or TRBD2 (5 bases each). This CDR3 has 15 amino acids. Germline V gene lookup returns CDR1 LGHNT and CDR2 FRNRAP. The V and J ends lost 3 bases and 6 bases respectively, with 18 bases between them.

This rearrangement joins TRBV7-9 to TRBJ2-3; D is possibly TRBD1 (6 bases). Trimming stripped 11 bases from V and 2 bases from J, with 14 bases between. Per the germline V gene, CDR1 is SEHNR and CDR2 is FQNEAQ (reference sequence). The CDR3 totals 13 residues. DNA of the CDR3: TGTGCCGGAACAAAGGGGGACACAGATACGCAGTATTTT. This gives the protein CAGTKGDTDTQYF.

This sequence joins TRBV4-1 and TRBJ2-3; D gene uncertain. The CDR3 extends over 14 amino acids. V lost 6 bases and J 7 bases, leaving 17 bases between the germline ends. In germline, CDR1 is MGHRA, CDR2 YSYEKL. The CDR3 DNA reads TGCGCCAGCAGAGAAGGGCTCCGGGTGAATACGCAGTATTTT. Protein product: CASREGLRVNTQYF.

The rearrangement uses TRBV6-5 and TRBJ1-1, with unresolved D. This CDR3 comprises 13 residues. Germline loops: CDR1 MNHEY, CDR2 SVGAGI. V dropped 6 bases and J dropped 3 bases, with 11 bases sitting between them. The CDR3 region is CASSRVRYTEAFF. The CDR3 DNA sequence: TGTGCCAGCAGCCGCGTGCGCTACACTGAAGCTTTCTTT.

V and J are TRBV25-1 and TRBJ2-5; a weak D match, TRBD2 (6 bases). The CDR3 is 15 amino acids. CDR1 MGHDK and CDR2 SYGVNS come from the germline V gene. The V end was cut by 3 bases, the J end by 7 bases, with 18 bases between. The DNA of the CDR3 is TGTGCCAGCAGTGATTTCCGGGAGAGGGATGGGACCCAGTACTTC. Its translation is CASSDFRERDGTQYF.

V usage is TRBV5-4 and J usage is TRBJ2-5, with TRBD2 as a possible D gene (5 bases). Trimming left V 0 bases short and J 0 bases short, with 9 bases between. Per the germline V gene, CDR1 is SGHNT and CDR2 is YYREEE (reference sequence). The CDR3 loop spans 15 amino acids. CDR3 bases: TGTGCCAGCAGCTTGGCCCCGCGGGACCAAGAGACCCAGTACTTC. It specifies CASSLAPRDQETQYF.

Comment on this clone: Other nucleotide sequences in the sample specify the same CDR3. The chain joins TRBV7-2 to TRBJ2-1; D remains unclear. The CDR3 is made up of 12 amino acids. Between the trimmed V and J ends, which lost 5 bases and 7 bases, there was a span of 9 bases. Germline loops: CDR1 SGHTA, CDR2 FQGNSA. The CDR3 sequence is CASSPVSNEQFF. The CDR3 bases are TGTGCCAGCAGCCCCGTATCGAATGAGCAGTTCTTC.

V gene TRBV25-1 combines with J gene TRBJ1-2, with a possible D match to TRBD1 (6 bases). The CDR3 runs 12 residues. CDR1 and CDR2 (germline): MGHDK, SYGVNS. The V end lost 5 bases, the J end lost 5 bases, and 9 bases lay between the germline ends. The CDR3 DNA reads TGTGCCAGCAGTATCACAGGGTATGGCTACACCTTC. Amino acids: CASSITGYGYTF.

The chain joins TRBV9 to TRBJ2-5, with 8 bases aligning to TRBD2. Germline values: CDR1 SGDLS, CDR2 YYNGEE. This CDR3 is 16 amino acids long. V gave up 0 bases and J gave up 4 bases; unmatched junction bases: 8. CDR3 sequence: CASSVDSGGNGETQYF. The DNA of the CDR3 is TGTGCCAGCAGCGTAGATTCGGGAGGGAACGGAGAGACCCAGTACTTC.

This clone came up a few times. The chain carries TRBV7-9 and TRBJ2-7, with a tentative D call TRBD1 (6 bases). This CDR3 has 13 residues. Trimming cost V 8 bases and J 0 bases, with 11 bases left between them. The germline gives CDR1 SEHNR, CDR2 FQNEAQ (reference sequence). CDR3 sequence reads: CASGDMSSYEQYF. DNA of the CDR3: TGTGCCAGCGGGGACATGAGCTCCTACGAGCAGTACTTC.

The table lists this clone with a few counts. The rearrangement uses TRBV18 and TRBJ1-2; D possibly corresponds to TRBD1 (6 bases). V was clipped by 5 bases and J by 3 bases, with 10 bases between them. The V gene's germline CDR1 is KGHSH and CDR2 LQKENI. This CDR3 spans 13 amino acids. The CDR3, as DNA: TGTGCCAGCTCAGCGGACAGTGACTATGGCTACACCTTC. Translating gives CASSADSDYGYTF.